This T cell receptor (beta chain) was obtained from a study of shared clonotypes between healthy human individuals. Study as a whole: CD4 naive and CD4 memory each took three plates per donor, while CD8 naive took two and CD8 memory one.

Some 30,000 T cell genomes (roughly 0.2 ug DNA) went into each sorted-subset replicate. Method: immunoSEQ multiplex PCR; TCRdb's copy keeps in-frame clones and lacks some. The table has 600,000 to 750,000 clones, 72% seen once; the top ten hold under 2%. Looked up from germline, CDR1 is SNHLY and CDR2 is FYNNEI. This CDR3 is 19 amino acids long. The V segment lost 3 bases and the J segment 0 bases; nucleotides outside the gene matches: 10. The receptor was derived from a woman aged 25-40 years in good health. The chain is built from TRBV2 and TRBJ2-3; the match to TRBD2 covers 12 bases. The sample consisted of memory CD4+ T cells sorted from blood. The subset is: CD45RA-negative fraction. CDR3 coding DNA: TGTGCCAGCAGTGAGATCCCCCCCGGACTAGCGGGAAGCACAGATACGCAGTATTTT. Its protein is CASSEIPPGLAGSTDTQYF.